The 18 T cell receptor beta chains below all came from one sample that was sequenced in a study of Ad26.COV2.S vaccination and SARS-CoV-2 variants. The data were produced by immunoSEQ multiplex PCR, yet TCRdb's version contains in-frame clones alone and is incomplete. The table records hundreds of thousands of clones, around 89% of them present only once. Stated treatment: roughly 19 received Ad26.COV2.S at low or high dose, single or two shots; about 5 received placebo; per-sample allocation not given. The samples were gathered on day 63 after the first injection of vaccine or placebo. Sequenced here: peripheral blood, sampled in a trial of Ad26.COV2.S vaccine versus placebo. The source of these receptors is a person between 18 and 59 years old who received the Ad26.COV2.S COVID-19 vaccine or a placebo.

The chain has TRBV13 and TRBJ2-3; D remains ambiguous. This CDR3 has 14 amino acids. Trimming removed 1 base from V and 6 bases from J, with 11 bases in between. CDR1 PRHDT and CDR2 FYEKMQ come from the germline V gene (reference sequence). The CDR3 loop reads CASSLDSQVDTQYF. In nucleotides, the CDR3 is TGTGCCAGCAGCTTAGACTCTCAGGTGGATACGCAGTATTTT. Full variable domain (outside the CDR3, taken from reference TRBV13 and TRBJ2-3): AAGVIQSPRHLIKEKRETATLKCYPIPRHDTVYWYQQGPGQDPQFLISFYEKMQSDKGSIPDRFSAQQFSDYHSELNMSSLELGDSALYFCASSLDSQVDTQYFGPGTRLTVL.

V gene TRBV30 combines with J gene TRBJ1-6; 7 bases agree with TRBD1. Per the germline V gene, CDR1 is GTSNPN and CDR2 is SVGIG (reference sequence). The trim removed 3 bases at V and 11 bases at J, leaving 7 bases unmatched. The CDR3 is 13 amino acids. CDR3 amino acids: CAWSADRDTPLHF. The CDR3 DNA reads as TGTGCCTGGAGCGCAGACAGGGACACACCCCTCCACTTT.

The V call is TRBV2, the J call TRBJ2-3, with TRBD2 as a possible D gene (6 bases). This CDR3 has 16 residues. Germline CDR1 reads SNHLY; CDR2 reads FYNNEI. V shed 6 bases and J shed 1 base, with 17 bases lying between them. CDR3 region: CASSPPRGGGTDTQYF. Here the CDR3 DNA reads TGTGCCAGCAGCCCTCCCCGTGGAGGGGGCACAGATACGCAGTATTTT. The complete variable domain, with remaining parts taken from reference TRBV2 and TRBJ2-3, reads EPEVTQTPSHQVTQMGQEVILRCVPISNHLYFYWYRQILGQKVEFLVSFYNNEISEKSEIFDDQFSVERPDGSNFTLKIRSTKLEDSAMYFCASSPPRGGGTDTQYFGPGTRLTVL.

The chain joins TRBV5-1 to TRBJ2-1; 8 nucleotides align to TRBD1. The CDR3 extends over 16 amino acids. Germline V lookup: CDR1 SGHRS, CDR2 YFSETQ. After removal of 2 bases from V and 4 bases from J, the junction contained 8 bases not matched to a gene. Written as DNA, the CDR3 is TGCGCCAGCAGCTTAAAAGACAGGGGAGTTTACAATGAGCAGTTCTTC. Encoded protein: CASSLKDRGVYNEQFF.

The chain carries TRBV7-8 and TRBJ1-5; the match to TRBD1 covers 7 bases. The CDR3 is 14 residues long. V was pared by 3 bases and J by 6 bases, with 5 bases of the junction left unmatched. CDR1 is SGHVS and CDR2 is FQNEAQ in the germline V gene. CDR3 bases: TGTGCCAGCAGCTTTCACAGGGGCGGTCAGCCCCAGCATTTT. This gives the protein CASSFHRGGQPQHF.

The rearrangement links TRBV7-9 to TRBJ2-7, with D possibly being TRBD1 (6 bases). This CDR3 spans 15 amino acids. V dropped 1 base and J dropped 3 bases, with 13 bases sitting between them. CDR1 is SEHNR and CDR2 is FQNEAQ in the germline V gene (reference sequence). For the CDR3, the DNA is TGTGCCAGCAGCTTAGAAGTGACAGGAAACTACGAGCAGTACTTC. Translating gives CASSLEVTGNYEQYF. Full variable domain (rest looked up from reference TRBV7-9 and TRBJ2-7): DTGVSQNPRHKITKRGQNVTFRCDPISEHNRLYWYRQTLGQGPEFLTYFQNEAQLEKSRLLSDRFSAERPKGSFSTLEIQRTEQGDSAMYLCASSLEVTGNYEQYFGPGTRLTVT.

The chain employs TRBV2 and TRBJ1-5; the D is unclear. The CDR3 is 16 amino acids. Between the trimmed V and J ends, which lost 3 bases and 6 bases, there was a span of 18 bases. CDR1 and CDR2 (germline): SNHLY, FYNNEI. The CDR3 loop reads CASSESLSLAIQPQHF. CDR3 in DNA: TGTGCCAGCAGTGAGTCGCTCAGCCTAGCAATTCAGCCCCAGCATTTT.

The rearrangement links TRBV7-9 to TRBJ1-2; no reliable D call. The CDR3 is 13 amino acids. V dropped 0 bases and J dropped 4 bases, with 6 bases sitting between them. Germline CDR1 and CDR2: SEHNR and FQNEAQ (reference sequence). The CDR3 protein is CASSLAGFYGYTF. The CDR3, as DNA: TGTGCCAGCAGCTTAGCAGGGTTCTATGGCTACACCTTC.

The chain couples TRBV15 to TRBJ1-5, with a possible D match to TRBD1 (5 bases). CDR3 length equals 13 residues. Germline CDR1 reads LNHNV; CDR2 reads YYDKDF (reference sequence). The V gene lost 6 bases and the J gene lost 5 bases, with 11 bases spanning the gap. Here the CDR3 reads CATSHRGDQPQHF. DNA of the CDR3: TGTGCCACCAGTCACCGGGGGGATCAGCCCCAGCATTTT.

This clone came up a few times. This rearrangement joins TRBV6-5 to TRBJ2-7, with 9 bases matching TRBD2. V gave up 6 bases and J gave up 2 bases; unmatched junction bases: 5. The CDR3 runs to 14 residues. Germline V CDR1 and CDR2: MNHEY, SVGAGI. CDR3 nucleotides: TGTGCCAGCAGGCGACTAGCGGACGCCTACGAGCAGTACTTC. As protein: CASRRLADAYEQYF.

V and J are TRBV6-5 and TRBJ1-1; possible D gene TRBD1, 6 bases. Looked up from germline, CDR1 is MNHEY and CDR2 is SVGAGI. V lost 6 bases and J 2 bases, leaving 10 bases between the germline ends. The CDR3 is 13 amino acids. Written as DNA, the CDR3 is TGTGCCAGCAGATCAGGGGAAAACACTGAAGCTTTCTTT. Its translation: CASRSGENTEAFF.

The table lists this clone with a few counts. V and J are TRBV11-2 and TRBJ1-2; D not certain. The CDR3 contains 14 residues. V lost 5 bases and J 8 bases, leaving 18 bases between the germline ends. Germline CDR1 is SGHAT and CDR2 is FQNNGV. As DNA, the CDR3 is TGTGCCAGCAGCCCGTCTGGTGGTTCCGGAGGCTACACCTTC. Its translation: CASSPSGGSGGYTF.

V is TRBV25-1 and J is TRBJ2-7, with 8 bases lining up with TRBD1. V shed 5 bases, J shed 3 bases, and the junction held 0 bases outside the gene matches. CDR1 MGHDK and CDR2 SYGVNS come from the germline V gene. This CDR3 is built from 12 residues. The CDR3 loop is CASSTGGYEQYF. Written as DNA, the CDR3 is TGTGCCAGCAGTACAGGGGGCTACGAGCAGTACTTC.

The CDR3 region has the DNA TGTGCCAGTAGTATAGGCAAGGGCGCGCATACGCAGTATTTT. Its protein product is CASSIGKGAHTQYF. The genes are TRBV19 and TRBJ2-3; D not resolved. The CDR3 is 14 amino acids. V gave up 1 base and J gave up 7 bases, with 12 bases separating them. Germline V lookup: CDR1 LNHDA, CDR2 SQIVND (reference sequence).

CDR3 loop: CASSSEQNEKLFF. CDR3 DNA: TGTGCCAGCAGTTCGGAACAGAATGAAAAACTGTTTTTT. V is TRBV12-3 or TRBV12-4 and J is TRBJ1-4; D unresolved. The V end was cut by 4 bases, the J end by 5 bases, with 8 bases between. The CDR3 contains 13 residues.

This chain joins TRBV3-1 (or the pseudogene TRBV3-2) and TRBJ2-3, with unresolved D. V lost 4 bases and J lost 2, with 13 bases in between. The CDR3 has 15 amino acids. Per germline, CDR1 LGHDT and CDR2 YNNKEL (reference sequence). CDR3 nucleotides: TGTGCCAGCAGCCGCCGTCCATGGCTCACAGATACGCAGTATTTT. Translated, it gives CASSRRPWLTDTQYF.

This CDR3 is CASSLDANEQFF. CDR3 bases: TGTGCCAGCAGCTTGGACGCCAATGAGCAGTTCTTC. J is TRBJ2-1 and V is TRBV11-2; D is unclear. The CDR3 sequence is 12 residues long. V lost 3 bases and J lost 6, with 6 bases in between. The V gene's germline CDR1 is SGHAT and CDR2 FQNNGV.

This sequence joins TRBV3-1 (or the pseudogene TRBV3-2) and TRBJ2-7, with D maybe TRBD2 (7 bases). The germline V and J ends were trimmed by 0 bases and 4 bases, with 19 bases remaining between them. The CDR3 spans 17 residues. Germline V gene lookup returns CDR1 LGHDT and CDR2 YNNKEL (reference sequence). The CDR3 protein is CASSQEGLGEGQYEQYF. CDR3 in DNA: TGTGCCAGCAGCCAAGAAGGTCTGGGGGAGGGACAATACGAGCAGTACTTC.